Below are 30 T cell receptor beta chains sequenced from a single sample in a study of blood T cell repertoires in COVID-19. Sequencing was performed with immunoSEQ multiplex PCR; in TCRdb, only in-frame clones are kept and a portion is missing. The data contain 140,000 to 150,000 clones, about four fifths of them singletons. Sequenced: PBMCs or T cells enriched from blood (not recorded which). These receptors were collected from a woman in her 50s who had been exposed to COVID-19.

The chain recombines TRBV19 with TRBJ1-2; TRBD1 is a possible D gene (5 bases). The germline V and J ends were trimmed by 10 bases and 4 bases, with 16 bases remaining between them. This CDR3 spans 13 amino acids. CDR1 and CDR2 (germline): LNHDA, SQIVND (reference sequence). The CDR3 sequence: CATYPSGAYGYTF. The DNA for the CDR3 is TGTGCCACGTACCCCAGCGGGGCCTATGGCTACACCTTC.

The rearrangement joins TRBV5-1 to TRBJ1-6; 7 bases line up with TRBD1. This CDR3 has 17 amino acids. V shed 4 bases and J 5 bases; nucleotides not matched to a gene: 12. Germline assignment: CDR1 SGHRS and CDR2 YFSETQ. The CDR3 region is CASSLGTVGLNNSPLHF. DNA of the CDR3: TGCGCCAGCAGCCTAGGGACAGTTGGGCTAAATAATTCACCCCTCCACTTT. The complete variable domain, with remaining parts taken from reference TRBV5-1 and TRBJ1-6, reads KAGVTQTPRYLIKTRGQQVTLSCSPISGHRSVSWYQQTPGQGLQFLFEYFSETQRNKGNFPGRFSGRQFSNSRSEMNVSTLELGDSALYLCASSLGTVGLNNSPLHFGNGTRLTVT.

The table lists this clone with a count of one. The gene calls are TRBV9 and TRBJ1-2, with 10 bases aligning to TRBD1. From germline, CDR1 is SGDLS and CDR2 YYNGEE. V trimming: 3 bases; J trimming: 1 base; junction bases outside the gene matches: 3. This CDR3 is built from 15 residues. The CDR3 loop reads CASSGQGAINYGYTF. DNA for the CDR3: TGTGCCAGCAGCGGACAGGGGGCGATTAACTATGGCTACACCTTC.

This chain joins TRBV6-2 or TRBV6-3 and TRBJ2-1, with TRBD2 identical over 7 bases. Trimming took 5 bases from V and 9 from J; bases not matched to a gene: 4. The V gene's germline CDR1 is MNHEY and CDR2 SVGEGT. There are 12 residues in the CDR3. The CDR3 DNA sequence: TGTGCCAGCAGTCCGACTAGCAGTGAGCAGTTCTTC. Translating gives CASSPTSSEQFF.

Here the CDR3 reads CASSPGRNQPQHF. The CDR3 nucleotides read TGTGCCAGCAGTCCGGGTCGCAATCAGCCCCAGCATTTT. The rearrangement links TRBV12-3 or TRBV12-4 to TRBJ1-5; D not resolved. This CDR3 is 13 amino acids long. Trimming left V 5 bases short and J 2 bases short, with 7 bases between.

This sequence joins TRBV6-5 and TRBJ1-2, with 10 bases identical to TRBD1. Germline assignment: CDR1 MNHEY and CDR2 SVGAGI. CDR3 length: 15 amino acids. Trimming removed 6 bases from V and 8 bases from J; junction bases left unmatched: 12. This CDR3 is CASRHSGQGGRGYTF. CDR3 DNA sequence: TGTGCCAGCAGGCACTCAGGACAGGGGGGTCGGGGCTACACCTTC.

This clone appeared a single time. This chain connects TRBV5-1 to TRBJ1-3, with D possibly being TRBD1 (5 bases). Trimming removed 3 bases at V and 0 bases at J, with 10 bases between. The CDR3 has 15 residues. Germline lookup yields CDR1 SGHRS and CDR2 YFSETQ. CDR3 DNA: TGCGCCAGCAGCTCCAGGGTTGGCTCTGGAAACACCATATATTTT. This encodes CASSSRVGSGNTIYF.

The rearrangement uses TRBV18 and TRBJ2-2; D gene unclear. Germline V gene data show CDR1 as KGHSH and CDR2 as LQKENI. This CDR3 comprises 15 residues. The germline V and J ends were trimmed by 3 bases and 5 bases, with 13 bases remaining between them. The CDR3 protein is CASSPGAAKTGELFF. The DNA for the CDR3 is TGTGCCAGCTCACCGGGCGCAGCCAAAACCGGGGAGCTGTTTTTT.

V gene TRBV4-2 combines with J gene TRBJ1-2, with 7 bases lining up with TRBD1. CDR3 size: 16 residues. V trimming: 5 bases; J trimming: 4 bases; junction bases outside the gene matches: 13. Looked up from germline, CDR1 is LGHNA and CDR2 is YNFKEQ. The CDR3 coding sequence is TGTGCCAGCAGCTGGGGGCCCGGGACAGCAGTCTATGGCTACACCTTC. It encodes CASSWGPGTAVYGYTF.

The rearrangement joins TRBV5-1 to TRBJ2-1; 11 bases are a match to TRBD2. The CDR3 sequence is 19 residues long. From germline, CDR1 is SGHRS and CDR2 YFSETQ. V trimming: 0 bases; J trimming: 6 bases; junction bases outside the gene matches: 14. The CDR3 reads CASSLDRRLAGGRGNEQFF. CDR3 nucleotides: TGCGCCAGCAGCTTGGACAGGAGGCTAGCGGGAGGTCGGGGCAATGAGCAGTTCTTC.

The chain combines TRBV6-5 with TRBJ2-7, with a possible D match to TRBD1 (6 bases). Germline CDR1 is MNHEY and CDR2 is SVGAGI. Trimming shortened V by 6 bases and J by 3 bases, and 12 bases separated the two germline ends. The CDR3 runs 13 residues. DNA for the CDR3: TGTGCCAGCAGCGAGACAGGTCGCTACGAGCAGTACTTC. This translates into CASSETGRYEQYF.

The chain combines TRBV11-3 with TRBJ2-2; D might be TRBD2 (6 bases). This CDR3 has 17 amino acids. Germline CDR1 is SGHNT and CDR2 is YENEEA. Between the trimmed V and J ends, which lost 0 bases and 6 bases, there was a span of 17 bases. CDR3 in DNA: TGTGCCAGCAGCTTAGATGATGCAGGGAGGACCTCCGGGGAGCTGTTTTTT. Translation: CASSLDDAGRTSGELFF.

V usage is TRBV19 and J usage is TRBJ2-7; TRBD1 agrees at 8 bases. The V segment lost 10 bases and the J segment 6 bases; nucleotides outside the gene matches: 5. Per the germline V gene, CDR1 is LNHDA and CDR2 is SQIVND (reference sequence). The CDR3 covers 11 residues. The chain's CDR3 is CATRQGTEQYF. The CDR3 DNA reads TGTGCCACTAGACAGGGGACCGAGCAGTACTTC.

The chain employs TRBV7-2 and TRBJ2-3; 7 nucleotides line up with TRBD2. V was clipped by 5 bases and J by 2 bases; unmatched bases: 7. The length of the CDR3 is 15 residues. Germline V gene data show CDR1 as SGHTA and CDR2 as FQGNSA. CDR3 protein: CASSPWGGSTDTQYF. Here the CDR3 DNA reads TGTGCCAGCAGCCCTTGGGGGGGATCCACAGATACGCAGTATTTT.

As DNA, the CDR3 is TGTGCCAGCAGCCGACCGGGGGGCCCTGAAGCTTTCTTT. It translates to CASSRPGGPEAFF. The chain uses TRBV7-8 and TRBJ1-1; D is possibly TRBD1 (6 bases). The germline V and J ends were trimmed by 5 bases and 6 bases, with 13 bases remaining between them. The CDR3 runs 13 residues. Germline V CDR1 and CDR2: SGHVS, FQNEAQ.

The chain has TRBV21-1 and TRBJ2-1; the table's D gene call, TRBD2, was not cross checked with the DNA. TRBV21-1 is termed a pseudogene. The CDR3 covers 16 residues. The CDR3 here is CASSNSSRSSYNEQFF. DNA of the CDR3: TGTGCCAGCAGCAATTCTAGCAGAAGCTCCTACAATGAGCAGTTCTTC.

The chain is built from TRBV6-5 and TRBJ1-3, with 9 bases lining up with TRBD1. Germline values: CDR1 MNHEY, CDR2 SVGAGI. There are 15 residues in the CDR3. The J segment lost 4 bases and the V segment lost 2 bases, leaving 3 bases of the junction unmatched. In DNA, the CDR3 is TGTGCCAGCAGTTACGGGACAGGGTTAGGAAACACCATATATTTT. It specifies CASSYGTGLGNTIYF.

V gene TRBV6-4 combines with J gene TRBJ2-1; 14 positions agree with TRBD2. J was trimmed by 8 bases and V by 3 bases; bases with no gene match: 6. The CDR3 runs 16 residues. Germline assignment: CDR1 MRHNA and CDR2 SNTAGT. The chain's CDR3 is CASSEGTSGGSDEQFF. The CDR3 coding sequence is TGTGCCAGCAGTGAGGGGACTAGCGGGGGCTCTGATGAGCAGTTCTTC.

This chain joins TRBV5-1 and TRBJ2-2, with 9 bases matching TRBD1. In germline, CDR1 is SGHRS, CDR2 YFSETQ. The CDR3 is 16 amino acids. The ends lost 4 bases at V and 1 base at J; junction bases unmatched: 5. In nucleotides, the CDR3 is TGCGCCAGCAGCGGGTCGGGACAGGGGAACACCGGGGAGCTGTTTTTT. Its protein is CASSGSGQGNTGELFF. Filled out from reference TRBV5-1 and TRBJ2-2, the complete variable domain reads KAGVTQTPRYLIKTRGQQVTLSCSPISGHRSVSWYQQTPGQGLQFLFEYFSETQRNKGNFPGRFSGRQFSNSRSEMNVSTLELGDSALYLCASSGSGQGNTGELFFGEGSRLTVL.

This clone came up once. This sequence joins TRBV6-5 and TRBJ1-5; D possibly corresponds to TRBD1 (6 bases). This CDR3 contains 13 residues. Trimming shortened V by 10 bases and J by 3 bases, and 13 bases separated the two germline ends. CDR1 MNHEY and CDR2 SVGAGI come from the germline V gene. CDR3 protein: CATQPGVNQPQHF. The CDR3 DNA is TGTGCCACTCAACCAGGGGTCAATCAGCCCCAGCATTTT.

The V call is TRBV5-8, the J call TRBJ2-2; 8 bases align to TRBD2. The CDR3 spans 14 residues. V shed 2 bases, J shed 8 bases, and the junction held 5 bases outside the gene matches. Germline V gives CDR1 SGHTS, CDR2 YDEGEE. CDR3 loop: CASSLSGGPGELFF. In nucleotides, the CDR3 is TGTGCCAGCAGCTTAAGCGGGGGACCAGGGGAGCTGTTTTTT.

This chain joins TRBV19 and TRBJ2-7; D perhaps matches TRBD2 (6 bases). The CDR3 loop spans 17 amino acids. The V gene lost 3 bases and the J gene lost 7 bases, with 25 bases spanning the gap. Germline-derived CDR1 and CDR2 are LNHDA and SQIVND (reference sequence). CDR3 nucleotide sequence: TGTGCCAGTAGTATTGGGGGGACTTTCGCCGGACCAAGGGAGCAGTACTTC. Residues: CASSIGGTFAGPREQYF. Combining the CDR3 with reference TRBV19 and TRBJ2-7 gives the whole variable domain DGGITQSPKYLFRKEGQNVTLSCEQNLNHDAMYWYRQDPGQGLRLIYYSQIVNDFQKGDIAEGYSVSREKKESFPLTVTSAQKNPTAFYLCASSIGGTFAGPREQYFGPGTRLTVT.

The table lists this clone with a count of one. This sequence joins TRBV4-1 and TRBJ2-5, with 11 bases identical to TRBD2. The CDR3 runs 18 residues. The germline V gene encodes CDR1 MGHRA and CDR2 YSYEKL. Trimming took 1 base from V and 7 from J; bases not matched to a gene: 14. CDR3 coding DNA: TGCGCCAGCAGCCAAGTCGTATGGCTAGCGGGAGGATCAGGGACCCAGTACTTC. Its translation: CASSQVVWLAGGSGTQYF.

This sequence joins TRBV7-9 and TRBJ2-1; 14 bases fit TRBD2. V lost 5 bases, J lost 7 bases, and 13 bases stayed unmatched. Germline V gives CDR1 SEHNR, CDR2 FQNEAQ (reference sequence). CDR3 length: 18 residues. The CDR3 region is CASSPPNFGTSGGNEQFF. The CDR3 DNA reads TGTGCCAGCAGCCCCCCCAACTTTGGGACTAGCGGGGGAAATGAGCAGTTCTTC.

The chain has TRBV29-1 and TRBJ2-2; no definite D call. The CDR3 covers 12 residues. V was pared by 4 bases and J by 7 bases, with 10 bases between. Per the germline V gene, CDR1 is SQVTM and CDR2 is ANQGSEA. The CDR3: CSVVGSGGELFF. In nucleotides, the CDR3 is TGCAGCGTTGTGGGCTCCGGCGGGGAGCTGTTTTTT.

The chain recombines TRBV20-1 with TRBJ1-2; D is unclear. Deletions cut 7 bases from V and 2 bases from J, with 8 bases between. Germline CDR1 and CDR2: DFQATT and SNEGSKA (reference sequence). This CDR3 is built from 11 residues. CDR3 coding DNA: TGCAGTGGGGCCAGAAACTATGGCTACACCTTC. This gives the protein CSGARNYGYTF.

V is TRBV7-9 and J is TRBJ1-2; 8 bases fit TRBD1. This CDR3 contains 14 residues. The germline gives CDR1 SEHNR, CDR2 FQNEAQ (reference sequence). J lost 3 bases, V lost 4 bases, and 4 bases had no gene match. Here the CDR3 reads CASSSTGEDYGYTF. CDR3 DNA sequence: TGTGCCAGCAGCTCGACAGGGGAGGACTATGGCTACACCTTC.

The gene calls are TRBV6-4 and TRBJ2-2; TRBD1 matches at 7 bases. This CDR3 is built from 15 residues. The germline CDR1 and CDR2 sequences are MRHNA and SNTAGT. The V and J ends lost 3 bases and 5 bases, in that order; junction bases with no gene match: 6. CDR3 nucleotide sequence: TGTGCCAGCAGTGAACGGGCAGGGGGTACCGGGGAGCTGTTTTTT. This gives the protein CASSERAGGTGELFF.

CDR3 loop: CASSQGQGIGQPQHF. The DNA of the CDR3 is TGCGCCAGCAGCCAGGGACAGGGTATCGGTCAGCCCCAGCATTTT. The chain employs TRBV4-1 and TRBJ1-5; 9 bases agree with TRBD1. CDR3 length: 15 residues. Trimming cost V 3 bases and J 6 bases; bases outside gene matches: 6. The germline V gene has CDR1 MGHRA and CDR2 YSYEKL.

The chain couples TRBV2 to TRBJ2-7, with D perhaps TRBD2 (6 bases). The CDR3 runs 12 residues. Germline V gene lookup returns CDR1 SNHLY and CDR2 FYNNEI. CDR3 residues: CAGSSEGPEQYF. CDR3 DNA: TGTGCGGGGTCTAGCGAGGGGCCCGAGCAGTACTTC.